Listed below are T cell receptor beta chains from one sample, sequenced in a study of T cells in Graves' hyperthyroidism and ophthalmopathy. From the multiplex PCR reads, TCRdb called clonotypes with MiXCR, one entry per CDR3 protein. The repertoire has roughly 580,000 distinct CDR3 sequences, about half of them found once; the top ten carry 8% to 8.5%. The sequenced sample was peripheral blood or thyroid tissue (not recorded which). The receptors were gathered from a young woman with Graves' hyperthyroidism. Both conserved end residues are part of each CDR3. Each record gives: J gene, clone size, V gene, D gene, CDR3 DNA, CDR3 protein. D genes are given only for firm matches. Rows may omit the clone size; those that give it use once, few, many or a size class.

j_gene: TRBJ2-2
abundance: few
v_gene: TRBV14
d_gene: .
CDR3nt: TGTGCCAGCAGCCACAGGGGAGTGAACACCGGGGAGCTGTTTTTT
CDR3aa: CASSHRGVNTGELFF

j_gene: TRBJ1-2
abundance: once
v_gene: TRBV24-1
d_gene: TRBD1
CDR3nt: TGTGCCAGCAGTGATGGGCAGGGGGATGGCTACACCTTC
CDR3aa: CASSDGQGDGYTF

j_gene: TRBJ1-1
abundance: .
v_gene: TRBV25-1
d_gene: TRBD1
CDR3nt: TGTGCCAGTGCTAGCAGACAGGGGGACACTGAAGCTTTCTTT
CDR3aa: CASASRQGDTEAFF

j_gene: TRBJ1-1
abundance: many
v_gene: TRBV29-1
d_gene: .
CDR3nt: TGCAGCGCCGGATTTCGGAAGAACACTGAAGCTTTCTTT
CDR3aa: CSAGFRKNTEAFF

j_gene: TRBJ2-7
abundance: once
v_gene: TRBV20-1
d_gene: .
CDR3nt: TGCAGTGCTACTCCCCCCCCGGGCGATTACGAGCAGTACTTC
CDR3aa: CSATPPPGDYEQYF

j_gene: TRBJ1-5
abundance: many
v_gene: TRBV24-1
d_gene: TRBD1
CDR3nt: TGTGCCACCAGTGATCCCCGACAGGGACTAAATCAGCCCCAGCATTTT
CDR3aa: CATSDPRQGLNQPQHF

j_gene: TRBJ2-7
abundance: .
v_gene: TRBV7-8
d_gene: .
CDR3nt: TGTGCCAGCAGCCAAGTTGGGGGGCTATACGAGCAGTACTTC
CDR3aa: CASSQVGGLYEQYF

j_gene: TRBJ1-2
abundance: few
v_gene: TRBV6-2/TRBV6-3
d_gene: TRBD1
CDR3nt: TGTGCCGGACAGGGGGCGCCCGATGGCTACACCTTC
CDR3aa: CAGQGAPDGYTF

j_gene: TRBJ1-5
abundance: .
v_gene: TRBV12-3/TRBV12-4
d_gene: .
CDR3nt: TGTGCCAGCAATCCCGGAGATAGCAATCAGCCCCAGCATTTT
CDR3aa: CASNPGDSNQPQHF

j_gene: TRBJ1-3
abundance: .
v_gene: TRBV25-1
d_gene: .
CDR3nt: TGTGCCAGCAGTTTATCAGGGACTGGAAACACCATATATTTT
CDR3aa: CASSLSGTGNTIYF

j_gene: TRBJ2-7
abundance: once
v_gene: TRBV20-1
d_gene: TRBD2
CDR3nt: TGCAGTGCTCCTCGGACTAGCGGGCTTTCCTACGAGCAGTACTTC
CDR3aa: CSAPRTSGLSYEQYF

j_gene: TRBJ2-7
abundance: once
v_gene: TRBV6-5
d_gene: TRBD2
CDR3nt: TGTGCCAGCAGTACCAATAGACTAGCGAGGGCCGAGCAGTACTTC
CDR3aa: CASSTNRLARAEQYF

j_gene: TRBJ1-1
abundance: .
v_gene: TRBV5-1
d_gene: .
CDR3nt: TGCGCCAGCAGCTTGATCGAGGGGAACACTGAAGCTTTCTTT
CDR3aa: CASSLIEGNTEAFF

j_gene: TRBJ1-5
abundance: many
v_gene: TRBV2
d_gene: .
CDR3nt: TGTGCCAGCAGTGAGGGCATCGGCAATCAGCCCCAGCATTTT
CDR3aa: CASSEGIGNQPQHF

j_gene: TRBJ1-5
abundance: .
v_gene: TRBV19
d_gene: .
CDR3nt: TGTGCCAGTAGTAGCGGGACACATAGCAATCAGCCCCGGCATTTT
CDR3aa: CASSSGTHSNQPRHF

j_gene: TRBJ2-7
abundance: few
v_gene: TRBV9
d_gene: TRBD1
CDR3nt: TGTGCCATTCCGACCGGGACAGTATTTCGATACGAGCAGTACTTC
CDR3aa: CAIPTGTVFRYEQYF

j_gene: TRBJ2-7
abundance: few
v_gene: TRBV7-9
d_gene: .
CDR3nt: TGTGCCAGCAGCGGGTTTCGGGAGAGGTACGAGCAGTACTTC
CDR3aa: CASSGFRERYEQYF

j_gene: TRBJ1-5
abundance: .
v_gene: TRBV5-1
d_gene: TRBD1
CDR3nt: TGCGCCAGCAGCACCGGACAGGGGGCCGGTCAGCCCCAGCATTTT
CDR3aa: CASSTGQGAGQPQHF

j_gene: TRBJ2-3
abundance: once
v_gene: TRBV12-3/TRBV12-4
d_gene: .
CDR3nt: TGTGCCAGCAGTGTGGGGCCTAAACCGACAGATACGCAGTATTTT
CDR3aa: CASSVGPKPTDTQYF

j_gene: TRBJ1-1
abundance: few
v_gene: TRBV10-3
d_gene: .
CDR3nt: TGTGCCAGCAGTGAATGGGGGGGGCTTGGCACTGAAGCTTTCTTT
CDR3aa: CASSEWGGLGTEAFF

j_gene: TRBJ1-5
abundance: .
v_gene: TRBV7-2
d_gene: .
CDR3nt: TGTGCCAGCAGCTTAGTTGGCCGGGGCAATCAGCCCCAGCATTTT
CDR3aa: CASSLVGRGNQPQHF

j_gene: TRBJ2-2
abundance: .
v_gene: TRBV29-1
d_gene: .
CDR3nt: TGCAGCGTTGAAGATCTTGGGGAGCTGTTTTTT
CDR3aa: CSVEDLGELFF

j_gene: TRBJ1-5
abundance: .
v_gene: TRBV20-1
d_gene: TRBD1
CDR3nt: TGCAGTGCTAACGAACAGGGGTTGCCAGATCAGCCCCAGCATTTT
CDR3aa: CSANEQGLPDQPQHF

j_gene: TRBJ2-7
abundance: few
v_gene: TRBV7-2
d_gene: TRBD2
CDR3nt: TGTGCCAGCAGCTTAGTGGGACTAGTAACAACCGAGCAGTACTTC
CDR3aa: CASSLVGLVTTEQYF

j_gene: TRBJ2-7
abundance: .
v_gene: TRBV9
d_gene: TRBD2
CDR3nt: TGTGCCAGCAGCCAAGAGCTGGGACTAGCCCCGACCTACGAGCAGTACTTC
CDR3aa: CASSQELGLAPTYEQYF

j_gene: TRBJ1-4
abundance: few
v_gene: TRBV2
d_gene: .
CDR3nt: TGTGCCAGCAGTTACAGTCGCGAAACAACTAATGAAAAACTGTTTTTT
CDR3aa: CASSYSRETTNEKLFF

j_gene: TRBJ2-7
abundance: many
v_gene: TRBV7-8
d_gene: .
CDR3nt: TGTGCCAGCAGCCACGTCGGTACTTACGAGCAGTACTTC
CDR3aa: CASSHVGTYEQYF

j_gene: TRBJ1-1
abundance: .
v_gene: TRBV7-3
d_gene: .
CDR3nt: TGTGCCAGCAACATCCTGGGGGGGATGAACACTGAAGCTTTCTTT
CDR3aa: CASNILGGMNTEAFF

j_gene: TRBJ1-1
abundance: .
v_gene: TRBV12-5
d_gene: .
CDR3nt: TGTGCTAGTGGTGAAACGCGATTGGGGAACACTGAAGCTTTCTTT
CDR3aa: CASGETRLGNTEAFF

j_gene: TRBJ1-1
abundance: once
v_gene: TRBV15
d_gene: .
CDR3nt: TGTGCCACCAGCAGAGAAGTAGGGGCATCGGGGGCTTTCTTT
CDR3aa: CATSREVGASGAFF

j_gene: TRBJ1-1
abundance: many
v_gene: TRBV7-9
d_gene: .
CDR3nt: TGTGCCAGCAGCTTAGTAGGGAAGGATTTCTTT
CDR3aa: CASSLVGKDFF

j_gene: TRBJ1-5
abundance: .
v_gene: TRBV29-1
d_gene: TRBD1
CDR3nt: TGCAGCGCTAGACAGGGGGGTACCGGGCCCCAGCATTTT
CDR3aa: CSARQGGTGPQHF

j_gene: TRBJ2-5
abundance: few
v_gene: TRBV6-5
d_gene: TRBD1
CDR3nt: TGTGCCAGCAGTTACTCGAGGGCAGGGGGATATCAAGAGACCCAGTACTTC
CDR3aa: CASSYSRAGGYQETQYF

j_gene: TRBJ1-4
abundance: .
v_gene: TRBV6-5
d_gene: .
CDR3nt: TGTGCCAGCAGTTCACGGACAGTCAATGAAAAACTGTTTTTT
CDR3aa: CASSSRTVNEKLFF

j_gene: TRBJ1-1
abundance: many
v_gene: TRBV15
d_gene: .
CDR3nt: TGTGCCACCAGCAGAGTTGCGAACACTGAAGCTTTCTTT
CDR3aa: CATSRVANTEAFF

j_gene: TRBJ2-7
abundance: .
v_gene: TRBV10-2
d_gene: TRBD2
CDR3nt: TGCGCCAGCAGCCAAGCCCCAGCGGGAGCCCAGTACGAGCAGTACTTC
CDR3aa: CASSQAPAGAQYEQYF

j_gene: TRBJ2-6
abundance: .
v_gene: TRBV21-1
d_gene: .
CDR3nt: TGTGCCAGCAGCATCCGACAGGGTGGGGCCAACGTCCTGACTTTC
CDR3aa: CASSIRQGGANVLTF

j_gene: TRBJ2-7
abundance: .
v_gene: TRBV7-6
d_gene: .
CDR3nt: TGTGCCAGCAGCAGAGGGGATTTCGAGCAGTACTTC
CDR3aa: CASSRGDFEQYF

j_gene: TRBJ2-6
abundance: .
v_gene: TRBV2
d_gene: .
CDR3nt: TGTGCCAGCATGACACACTCTGGGGCCAACGTCCTGACTTTC
CDR3aa: CASMTHSGANVLTF

j_gene: TRBJ2-6
abundance: .
v_gene: TRBV12-3/TRBV12-4
d_gene: .
CDR3nt: TGTGCCAGCAGTTTCAAGATTAGAACCTCTGGGGCCAACGTCCTGACTTTC
CDR3aa: CASSFKIRTSGANVLTF

j_gene: TRBJ1-2
abundance: many
v_gene: TRBV7-9
d_gene: .
CDR3nt: TGTGCCAGCAGCTTGGCCCCGGACTATGGCTACACCTTC
CDR3aa: CASSLAPDYGYTF

j_gene: TRBJ1-4
abundance: few
v_gene: TRBV5-1
d_gene: TRBD1
CDR3nt: TGCGCCAGCAGCCGTGGGACAGGGAGAACTGAAAAACTGTTTTTT
CDR3aa: CASSRGTGRTEKLFF

j_gene: TRBJ2-7
abundance: .
v_gene: TRBV5-1
d_gene: .
CDR3nt: TGCGCCAGCGGGAGGACAGCGACCTGGGACGAGCGGTACTTC
CDR3aa: CASGRTATWDERYF

j_gene: TRBJ2-7
abundance: few
v_gene: TRBV7-9
d_gene: .
CDR3nt: TGTGCCAGCAGTGAATATTGGTGGAAGTACTTC
CDR3aa: CASSEYWWKYF

j_gene: TRBJ2-5
abundance: .
v_gene: TRBV25-1
d_gene: TRBD2
CDR3nt: TGCGCCAGCAGCCAAGTCGCGGGAGCGCTGTTGGAGACCCAGTACTTC
CDR3aa: CASSQVAGALLETQYF

j_gene: TRBJ1-5
abundance: many
v_gene: TRBV24-1
d_gene: TRBD1
CDR3nt: TGTGCCAGTCCTATGCTGAGACAGGGATTGGGGAGCAATCAGCCCCAGCATTTT
CDR3aa: CASPMLRQGLGSNQPQHF

j_gene: TRBJ1-1
abundance: .
v_gene: TRBV7-2
d_gene: .
CDR3nt: TGTACCAGCAGCTTAGGTGGCACTGAAGCTTTCTTT
CDR3aa: CTSSLGGTEAFF

j_gene: TRBJ1-5
abundance: .
v_gene: TRBV6-1
d_gene: TRBD1
CDR3nt: TGTGCCAGCAGTAATAGGGGGCCCAATCAGCCCCAGCATTTT
CDR3aa: CASSNRGPNQPQHF

j_gene: TRBJ1-2
abundance: .
v_gene: TRBV7-9
d_gene: .
CDR3nt: TGTGCCAGCAGCAGGACGGGGGTAGGCTATGGCTACACCTTC
CDR3aa: CASSRTGVGYGYTF

j_gene: TRBJ2-3
abundance: .
v_gene: TRBV29-1
d_gene: .
CDR3nt: TGCAGCGTTGTTCCCCGGGGACCCACAGATACGCAGTATTTT
CDR3aa: CSVVPRGPTDTQYF

j_gene: TRBJ2-7
abundance: .
v_gene: TRBV2
d_gene: .
CDR3nt: TGTGCCAGCAGCGCCGACAGGTCCAGCTCCTACGAGCAGTACTTC
CDR3aa: CASSADRSSSYEQYF

j_gene: TRBJ1-1
abundance: many
v_gene: TRBV7-9
d_gene: .
CDR3nt: TGTGCCAGCAGCTTAGGGTGGGGCAGCGAAGCTTTCTTT
CDR3aa: CASSLGWGSEAFF

j_gene: TRBJ1-3
abundance: .
v_gene: TRBV7-9
d_gene: .
CDR3nt: TGTGCCAGCAGCCGGGGCGCCCCATTCCCTGGAAACACCATATATTTT
CDR3aa: CASSRGAPFPGNTIYF

j_gene: TRBJ1-5
abundance: .
v_gene: TRBV7-2
d_gene: .
CDR3nt: TGTGCCAGCAAGCGATCGGGCAGGGGAAACAGCCAGCCCCAGCATTTT
CDR3aa: CASKRSGRGNSQPQHF

j_gene: TRBJ1-2
abundance: .
v_gene: TRBV6-5
d_gene: .
CDR3nt: TGTGCCAGCAGTACCACAGGGTCGGATGGCTATGGCTACACCTTC
CDR3aa: CASSTTGSDGYGYTF

j_gene: TRBJ2-2
abundance: few
v_gene: TRBV20-1
d_gene: .
CDR3nt: TGCAGTGCTAGAGATCGGGGGTACACCGGGGAGCTGTTTTTT
CDR3aa: CSARDRGYTGELFF

j_gene: TRBJ1-5
abundance: many
v_gene: TRBV29-1
d_gene: .
CDR3nt: TGCAGCGTTGTCCCGGAGGATAGCAATCAGCCCCAGCATTTT
CDR3aa: CSVVPEDSNQPQHF

j_gene: TRBJ1-2
abundance: .
v_gene: TRBV29-1
d_gene: .
CDR3nt: TGCAGCAAAGCCGGGACCCTGGAAGAAGAGCTCTATGGCTACACCTTC
CDR3aa: CSKAGTLEEELYGYTF